This TCR beta chain derives from a study of T-cell memory formation after mild COVID-19. Each CDR3 protein gets one entry after TCRdb re-called the 5' RACE reads with MiXCR. The sample contains 260,000 or so distinct CDR3 sequences, 16% of which appear only once. The CDR3 is made up of 13 amino acids. Trimming removed 6 bases from V and 8 bases from J, with 16 bases in between. Sequenced sample: PBMCs or a T cell subset sorted from them (not recorded which). This clonotype was obtained from a young man who had mild COVID-19 (a few samples of this study predate the infection). Cell type and time point are not known. V gene TRBV12-3 or TRBV12-4 combines with J gene TRBJ1-2; the D is unclear. CDR3 loop: CASSRGILGGYTF. The CDR3 coding sequence is TGTGCCAGCAGCCGCGGGATCTTAGGAGGCTACACCTTC.